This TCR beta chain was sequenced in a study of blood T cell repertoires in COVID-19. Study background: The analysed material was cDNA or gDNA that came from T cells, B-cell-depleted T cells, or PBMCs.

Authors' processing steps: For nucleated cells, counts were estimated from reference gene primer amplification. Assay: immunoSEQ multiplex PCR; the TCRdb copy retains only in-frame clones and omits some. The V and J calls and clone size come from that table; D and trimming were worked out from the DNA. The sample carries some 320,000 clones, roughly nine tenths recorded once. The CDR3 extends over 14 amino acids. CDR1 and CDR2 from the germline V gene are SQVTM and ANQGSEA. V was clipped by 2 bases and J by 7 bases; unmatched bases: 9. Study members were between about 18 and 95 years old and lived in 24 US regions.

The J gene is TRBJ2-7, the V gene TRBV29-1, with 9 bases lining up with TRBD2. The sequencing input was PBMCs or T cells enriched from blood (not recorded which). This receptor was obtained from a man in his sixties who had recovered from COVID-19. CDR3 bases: TGCAGCGTTGAACGTGTAGGACTAGCGAAAGAGCAGTACTTC. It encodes CSVERVGLAKEQYF.